The clone carrying this T cell receptor beta chain was counted a few times. The data were taken from a study of T cells in Graves' hyperthyroidism and ophthalmopathy. The CDR3 consists of 11 residues. CDR1 is SGHTA and CDR2 is FQGTGA in the germline V gene. V lost 4 bases, J lost 8 bases, and 6 bases lay in between. RNA transcripts served as the template for amplifying TCR beta CDR3 regions. The primer set for the first-round RT-PCR of the TCR CDR3 was HTBI. TCRdb re-called the multiplex PCR reads through MiXCR, storing one row per CDR3 protein. The table has almost 600,000 distinct CDR3 sequences, more than 45% seen once. No progression to ophthalmopathy during 18 months of follow-up defined stable disease. The hyperthyroidism patients had all been newly diagnosed, and their disease duration was under 2 months. Their ages ranged from 18 to 65 years. Patients having uncontrolled infection, another autoimmune disease, pregnancy or lactation were not included. Clinical symptoms, serum thyroxine, TRAb, thyroid ultrasound and orbital computed tomography informed diagnoses.

The gene calls are TRBV7-3 and TRBJ2-1; D is ambiguous. The receptor's source is a young woman with Graves' hyperthyroidism. The sample was peripheral blood or thyroid tissue (not recorded which). This CDR3 is CASSSSDEQFF. The CDR3 bases are TGTGCCAGCAGCTCAAGCGATGAGCAGTTCTTC.